This TCR beta chain was identified during a study of CD8 T cells in Susac syndrome. Roughly 0.5 to 1 ug RNA was reverse transcribed with random hexamers. TCRdb used MiXCR to reprocess the immunoSEQ multiplex PCR reads, holding one entry per CDR3 protein. The data hold about 210,000 distinct CDR3 sequences, with 95% observed a single time. Regarding this clonotype: What it binds is unknown.

Study conclusions and caveats: TCR sequencing and HLA analysis covered a relatively small number of individuals.

The CDR3 loop spans 13 amino acids. Trimming removed 3 bases from V and 3 bases from J; junction bases left unmatched: 5. Germline CDR1 and CDR2: DFQATT and SNEGSKA (reference sequence). TCR beta sequencing was performed on blood CD8+ and CD4+ T cells. This TCR was recovered from a human donor with multiple sclerosis. The chain recombines TRBV20-1 with TRBJ2-7; 7 bases agree with TRBD1. The specimen was CD4+ T cells from PBMCs. The CDR3: CSASRGQRYEQYF. The CDR3 nucleotides read TGCAGTGCTAGTCGGGGACAGCGCTACGAGCAGTACTTC.